These T cell receptor beta chains were read from a single sample in a study of cytomegalovirus exposure and HLA in healthy donors. The method was immunoSEQ multiplex PCR; TCRdb's version includes in-frame clones alone and lacks a portion of them. The sample has 140,000 to 150,000 clones, around 79% seen once; the top ten hold 2.5% to 3.5%. The sample taken for sequencing was PBMCs. The origin of the receptors is a middle-aged man in good health and CMV-seropositive. Both conserved end residues are part of each CDR3. D genes are given only for firm matches. Rows give clone size only sometimes, using once, few, many, or a class for an expanded clone.

J gene,clone size,D gene,V gene,CDR3 DNA,CDR3 protein
TRBJ1-1,.,TRBD1,TRBV28,TGTGCCAGCAGTGCCGGACAGGGTTTGGGCGACACTGAAGCTTTCTTT,CASSAGQGLGDTEAFF
TRBJ2-3,.,.,TRBV19,TGTGCCAGTAGTCGGGGTAATCCCCGCACAGATACGCAGTATTTT,CASSRGNPRTDTQYF
TRBJ2-1,.,.,TRBV5-6,TGTGCCAGCAGCTTATCAAATGAGCAGTTCTTC,CASSLSNEQFF
TRBJ1-2,.,.,TRBV5-1,TGCGCCAGCCAACGACAGATTATGACTAACTATGGCTACACCTTC,CASQRQIMTNYGYTF
TRBJ2-3,.,.,TRBV7-2,TGTGCCAGCAGCCCCAGTAGCACAGATACGCAGTATTTT,CASSPSSTDTQYF
TRBJ1-1,.,.,TRBV10-3,TGTGCCATCAGTGAGACGGGTAACACTGAAGCTTTCTTT,CAISETGNTEAFF
TRBJ2-2,once,.,TRBV28,TGTGCCAGCAGCTTACGATTACGGACCGGGGAGCTGTTTTTT,CASSLRLRTGELFF
TRBJ1-1,.,TRBD1,TRBV28,TGTGCCAGCAGTTTAGGGACAGGGGTTACTGAAGCTTTCTTT,CASSLGTGVTEAFF
TRBJ1-1,.,.,TRBV27,TGTGCCAGCAGTTATCAGGGGCTTGGCGCTGAAGCTTTCTTT,CASSYQGLGAEAFF
TRBJ2-6,.,.,TRBV21-1,.,CASSPRGVADGANVLTF
TRBJ2-7,.,TRBD2,TRBV18,TGTGCCAGCTCGCCCGGGACTAGCGTATCCTACGAGCAGTACTTC,CASSPGTSVSYEQYF
TRBJ1-1,.,.,TRBV5-1,TGCGCCAGCAGCCTCAGAGGCGGGAACACTGAAGCTTTCTTT,CASSLRGGNTEAFF
TRBJ2-3,.,TRBD2,TRBV5-4,TGTGCCAGCAGCTTGAGAGCCAGCGGGAGGGGAACAGATACGCAGTATTTT,CASSLRASGRGTDTQYF
TRBJ2-7,.,.,TRBV11-2,TGTGCCAGCAGCTTAGAAGCTAGCGAAGGCAGCTTC,CASSLEASEGSF
TRBJ1-3,few,.,TRBV5-6,TGTGCCAGCAGCTTGGTAGACTCTGGAAACACCATATATTTT,CASSLVDSGNTIYF
TRBJ1-2,.,TRBD1,TRBV6-1,TGTGCCAGCAGGCGGGACAGTACCACTTATGGCTACACCTTC,CASRRDSTTYGYTF
TRBJ1-5,.,TRBD1,TRBV11-2,TGTGCCAGCAGCTTAGGGAGGGGGCGAGACAATCAGCCCCAGCATTTT,CASSLGRGRDNQPQHF
TRBJ1-2,.,.,TRBV2,TGTGCCAGCAGGGGGGAGGGGTACAGTCGTGGCTACACCTTC,CASRGEGYSRGYTF
TRBJ2-2,once,TRBD2,TRBV6-6,TGTGCCAGCAGTTTATCTAGCGGGAGGGCCACCGGGGAGCTGTTTTTT,CASSLSSGRATGELFF
TRBJ2-3,.,.,TRBV9,TGTGCCAGCAGCGTAGGAGATCGGGATACGCAGTATTTT,CASSVGDRDTQYF
TRBJ2-5,.,.,TRBV6-5,TGTGCCAGCAGGACCTCGGGGGAGACCCAGTACTTC,CASRTSGETQYF
TRBJ2-1,.,TRBD2,TRBV6-4,TGTGCCAGCAGTACTCTAGCGGGAGGGAGTAATGAGCAGTTCTTC,CASSTLAGGSNEQFF
TRBJ2-2,.,TRBD2,TRBV5-4,TGTGCCAGCAGCCCTCACCCCCCTAGCGGGAGTTACGCCGGGGAGCTGTTTTTT,CASSPHPPSGSYAGELFF
TRBJ2-1,.,TRBD2,TRBV5-6,TGTGCCAGCAGCTGGGGACTAGCGGGGGGGAATGAGCAGTTCTTC,CASSWGLAGGNEQFF
TRBJ1-2,.,TRBD1,TRBV27,TGTGCCAGCAACCCCACCGGGACAGGTTATGGCTACACCTTC,CASNPTGTGYGYTF
TRBJ2-7,.,.,TRBV4-2,TGTGCCAGCAGCCAAGCGGACAGAACCTACGAGCAGTACTTC,CASSQADRTYEQYF
TRBJ2-3,once,TRBD2,TRBV10-3,TGTGCTAGCGGGAGTGGGCCAGATACGCAGTATTTT,CASGSGPDTQYF